Described below is a single T cell receptor beta chain sequence and its context. CDR1 and CDR2 (germline): LNHDA, SQIVND (reference sequence). This CDR3 is 14 amino acids long. The V and J ends lost 7 bases and 2 bases, in that order; junction bases with no gene match: 8. This entry comes from a study of blood T cell repertoires in COVID-19. As handled by the study authors: Researchers report that nucleated cell counts were estimated from reference gene primer amplification. Data came from immunoSEQ multiplex PCR; TCRdb stores just in-frame clones and leaves some out. V and J calls and clone size come straight from that table; D and trimming were deduced from the DNA. The sample includes under 250,000 clones, about 90% of them seen just once.

The sample taken for sequencing was PBMCs or T cells enriched from blood (not recorded which). This rearrangement joins TRBV19 to TRBJ2-7, with 7 positions matching TRBD2. The origin of this receptor is a man aged 25-40 years who had recovered from COVID-19. CDR3 region: CASTSAGEAYEQYF. CDR3 DNA: TGTGCCAGTACCTCGGCGGGGGAGGCCTACGAGCAGTACTTC.